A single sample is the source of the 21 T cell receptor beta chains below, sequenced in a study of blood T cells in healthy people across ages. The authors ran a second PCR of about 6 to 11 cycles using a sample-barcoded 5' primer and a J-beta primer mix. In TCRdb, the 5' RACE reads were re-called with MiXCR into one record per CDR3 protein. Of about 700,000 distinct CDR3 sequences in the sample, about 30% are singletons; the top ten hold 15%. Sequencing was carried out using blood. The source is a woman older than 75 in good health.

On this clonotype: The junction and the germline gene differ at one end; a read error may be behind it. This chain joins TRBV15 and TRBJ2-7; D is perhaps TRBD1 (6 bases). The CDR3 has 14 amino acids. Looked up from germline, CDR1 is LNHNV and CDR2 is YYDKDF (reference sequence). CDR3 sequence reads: CAASRDLTGYEQYF. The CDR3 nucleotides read TGTGCCGCCAGCAGAGATCTCACAGGGTACGAGCAGTACTTC.

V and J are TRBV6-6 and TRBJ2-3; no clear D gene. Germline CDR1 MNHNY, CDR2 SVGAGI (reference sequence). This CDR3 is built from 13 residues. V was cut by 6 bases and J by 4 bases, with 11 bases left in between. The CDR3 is CASRPPGSDTQYF. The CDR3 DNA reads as TGTGCCAGCAGGCCCCCCGGTTCAGATACGCAGTATTTT.

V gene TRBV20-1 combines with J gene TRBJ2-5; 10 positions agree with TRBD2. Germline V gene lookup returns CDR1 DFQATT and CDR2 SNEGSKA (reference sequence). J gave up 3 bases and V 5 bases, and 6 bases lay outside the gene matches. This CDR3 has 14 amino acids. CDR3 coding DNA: TGCAGTGCTGCTTCGGGACTAGCGAAAGAGACCCAGTACTTC. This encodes CSAASGLAKETQYF.

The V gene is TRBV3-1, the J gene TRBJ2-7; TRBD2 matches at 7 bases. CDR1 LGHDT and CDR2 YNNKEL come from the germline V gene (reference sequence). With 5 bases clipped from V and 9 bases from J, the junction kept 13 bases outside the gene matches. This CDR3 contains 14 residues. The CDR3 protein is CASSASLLGGGQYF. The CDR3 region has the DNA TGTGCCAGCAGCGCTAGCCTACTTGGGGGGGGGCAGTACTTC.

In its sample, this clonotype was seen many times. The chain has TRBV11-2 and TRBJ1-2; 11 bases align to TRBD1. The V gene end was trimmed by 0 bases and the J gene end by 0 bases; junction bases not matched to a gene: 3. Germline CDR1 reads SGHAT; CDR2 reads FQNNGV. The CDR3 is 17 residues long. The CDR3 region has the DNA TGTGCCAGCAGCTTAGATATGGGACAGGGGGCTAACTATGGCTACACCTTC. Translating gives CASSLDMGQGANYGYTF.

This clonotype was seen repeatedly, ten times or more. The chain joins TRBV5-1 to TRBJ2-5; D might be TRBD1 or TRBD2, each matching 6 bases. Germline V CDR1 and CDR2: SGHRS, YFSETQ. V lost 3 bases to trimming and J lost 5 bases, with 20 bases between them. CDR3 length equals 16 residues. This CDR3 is CASSWSSGGKWETQYF. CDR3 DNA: TGCGCCAGCAGCTGGTCGTCCGGGGGCAAGTGGGAGACCCAGTACTTC.

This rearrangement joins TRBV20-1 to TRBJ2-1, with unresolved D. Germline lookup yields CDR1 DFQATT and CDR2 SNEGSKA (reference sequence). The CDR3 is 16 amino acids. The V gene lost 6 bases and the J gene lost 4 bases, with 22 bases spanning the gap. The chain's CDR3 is CSAEAVTGHPYNEQFF. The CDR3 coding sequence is TGCAGTGCAGAGGCCGTGACGGGCCACCCTTACAATGAGCAGTTCTTC.

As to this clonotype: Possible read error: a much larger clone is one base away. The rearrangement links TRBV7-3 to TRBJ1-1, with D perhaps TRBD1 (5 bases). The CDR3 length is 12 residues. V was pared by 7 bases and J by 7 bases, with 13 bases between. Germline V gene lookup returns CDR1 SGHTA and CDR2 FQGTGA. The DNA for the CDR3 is TGTGCCAGCAACTCGACAGCGAATGAAGCTTTCTTT. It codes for CASNSTANEAFF.

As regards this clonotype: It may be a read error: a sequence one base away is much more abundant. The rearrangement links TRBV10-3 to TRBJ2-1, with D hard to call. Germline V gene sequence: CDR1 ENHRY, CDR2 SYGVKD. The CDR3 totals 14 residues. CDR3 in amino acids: CAISDSISCNEQFF. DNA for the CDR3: TGTGCCATCAGTGATTCGATCTCCTGCAATGAGCAGTTCTTC.

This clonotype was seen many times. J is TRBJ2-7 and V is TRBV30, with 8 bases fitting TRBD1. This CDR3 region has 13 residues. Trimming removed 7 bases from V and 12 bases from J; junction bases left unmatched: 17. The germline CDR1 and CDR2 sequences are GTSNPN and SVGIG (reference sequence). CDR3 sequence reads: CALGEGQVAMRYF. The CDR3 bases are TGTGCCTTGGGCGAGGGACAGGTAGCTATGCGGTACTTC.

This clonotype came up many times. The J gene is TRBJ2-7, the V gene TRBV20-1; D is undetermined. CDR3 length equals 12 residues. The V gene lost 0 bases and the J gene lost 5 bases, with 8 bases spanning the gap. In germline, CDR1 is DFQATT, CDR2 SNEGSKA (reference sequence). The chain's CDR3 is CSARDSGDEQYF. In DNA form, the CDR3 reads TGCAGTGCTAGAGACTCAGGAGACGAGCAGTACTTC.

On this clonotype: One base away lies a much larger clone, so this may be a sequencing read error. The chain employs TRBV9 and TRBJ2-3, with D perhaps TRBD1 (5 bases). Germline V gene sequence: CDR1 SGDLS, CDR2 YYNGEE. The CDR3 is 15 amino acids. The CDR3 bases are TGTGCCGGCAGCGTAGGGGCAAGTTCAGGAGATACGCAGTATTTT. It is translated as CAGSVGASSGDTQYF.

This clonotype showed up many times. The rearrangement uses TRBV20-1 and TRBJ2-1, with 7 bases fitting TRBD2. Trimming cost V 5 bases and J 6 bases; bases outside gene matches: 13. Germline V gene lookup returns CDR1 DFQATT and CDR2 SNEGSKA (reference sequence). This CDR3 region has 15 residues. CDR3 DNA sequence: TGCAGTGCTTCGACCGATCAGCGGGGACGCAATGAGCAGTTCTTC. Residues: CSASTDQRGRNEQFF.

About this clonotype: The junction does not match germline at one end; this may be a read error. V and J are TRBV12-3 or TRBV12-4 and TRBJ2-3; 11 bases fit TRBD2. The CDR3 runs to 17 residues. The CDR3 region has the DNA TGTGCCAGCAGTCCTAGCGGGGGGACAGCTAGCACAGATGCGCAGTATTTT. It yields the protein CASSPSGGTASTDAQYF.

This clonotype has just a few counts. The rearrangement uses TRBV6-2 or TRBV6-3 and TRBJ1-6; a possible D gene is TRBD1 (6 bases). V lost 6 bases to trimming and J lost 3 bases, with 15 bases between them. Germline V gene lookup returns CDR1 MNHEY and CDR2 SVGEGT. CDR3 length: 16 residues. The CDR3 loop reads CASRGTQGSYNSPLHF. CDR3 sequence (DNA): TGTGCCAGCAGGGGTACGCAGGGGAGCTATAATTCACCCCTCCACTTT.

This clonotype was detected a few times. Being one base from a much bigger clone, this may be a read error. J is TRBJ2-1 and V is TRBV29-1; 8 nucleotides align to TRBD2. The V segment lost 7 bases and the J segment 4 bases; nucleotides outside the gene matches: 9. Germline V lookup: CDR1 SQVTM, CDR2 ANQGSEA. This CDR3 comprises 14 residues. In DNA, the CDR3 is TGCAGCGCTGCGGGTAGCGGGGCTTACAATGAGCAGTTCTTC. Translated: CSAAGSGAYNEQFF.

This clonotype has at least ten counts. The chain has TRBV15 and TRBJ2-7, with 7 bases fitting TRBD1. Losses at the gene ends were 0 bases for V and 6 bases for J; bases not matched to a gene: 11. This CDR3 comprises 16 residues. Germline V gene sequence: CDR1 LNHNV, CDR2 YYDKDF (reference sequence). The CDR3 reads CATSRDPAGQVREQYF. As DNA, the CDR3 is TGTGCCACCAGCAGAGATCCCGCAGGACAGGTCCGCGAGCAGTACTTC.

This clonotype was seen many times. For the CDR3, the DNA is TGTGCCAGCTCACCATCAACGAGGGGTAATTCACCCCTCCACTTT. Its protein is CASSPSTRGNSPLHF. V and J are TRBV18 and TRBJ1-6, with TRBD1 as a possible D gene (5 bases). Trimming stripped 2 bases from V and 6 bases from J, with 11 bases between. The CDR3 is made up of 15 amino acids. The V gene's germline CDR1 is KGHSH and CDR2 LQKENI.

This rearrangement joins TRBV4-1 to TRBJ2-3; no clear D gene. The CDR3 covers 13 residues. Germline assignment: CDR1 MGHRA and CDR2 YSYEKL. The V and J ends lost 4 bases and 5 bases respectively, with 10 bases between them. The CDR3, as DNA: TGCGCCAGCAGCCCCAACACTGGAGATACGCAGTATTTT. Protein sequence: CASSPNTGDTQYF.

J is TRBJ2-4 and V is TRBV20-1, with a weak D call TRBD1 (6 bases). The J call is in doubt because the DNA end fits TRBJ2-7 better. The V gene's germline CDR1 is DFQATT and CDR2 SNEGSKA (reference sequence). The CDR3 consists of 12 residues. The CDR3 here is CSAQWGLYEQYF. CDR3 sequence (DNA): TGCAGTGCCCAGTGGGGGCTCTACGAGCAGTACTTC.

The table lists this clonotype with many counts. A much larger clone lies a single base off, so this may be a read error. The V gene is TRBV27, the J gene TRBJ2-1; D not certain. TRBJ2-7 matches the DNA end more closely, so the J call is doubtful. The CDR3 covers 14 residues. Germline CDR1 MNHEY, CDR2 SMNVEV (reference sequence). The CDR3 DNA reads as TGTGCCAGCAAACCTCTCAGCTCCTACAATGAGCAGTACTTC. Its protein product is CASKPLSSYNEQYF.